Each of the 21 T cell receptor beta chains below was sequenced from the same sample in a study of CD8 T cells in ankylosing spondylitis. TCRdb redid the calling of the 5' RACE reads with MiXCR, one entry per CDR3 protein. The repertoire includes about 240,000 distinct CDR3 sequences, roughly a quarter of them detected once, and over 0.55% sits in the top ten. The sequenced material came from blood, either unsorted or a sorted T cell fraction (not recorded which). Every receptor here comes from a male donor with ankylosing spondylitis or in good health (not recorded which).

The chain employs TRBV20-1 and TRBJ1-1; no reliable D call. CDR1 and CDR2 (germline): DFQATT, SNEGSKA (reference sequence). CDR3 length: 12 amino acids. V shed 1 base and J shed 1 base, with 4 bases lying between them. CDR3 residues: CSARVTNTEAFF. The CDR3 nucleotides read TGCAGTGCTAGAGTCACGAACACTGAAGCTTTCTTT.

V gene TRBV9 combines with J gene TRBJ1-2; D is possibly TRBD1 (6 bases). The CDR3 is 14 amino acids. Trimming took off 3 bases at V and 6 bases at J, with 15 bases between the two ends. Germline CDR1 and CDR2: SGDLS and YYNGEE. In nucleotides, the CDR3 is TGTGCCAGCAGCGAAACAGGGAATCTAGATGGCTACACCTTC. Protein: CASSETGNLDGYTF.

This clonotype was seen at least ten times. The chain has TRBV15 and TRBJ2-5; weak D call: TRBD2 (5 bases). Germline CDR1 LNHNV, CDR2 YYDKDF (reference sequence). The CDR3 runs to 15 residues. V was cut by 3 bases and J by 4 bases, with 15 bases left in between. As DNA, the CDR3 is TGTGCCACCAGCAGCGGACTCTTACAACGAGAGACCCAGTACTTC. Its translation: CATSSGLLQRETQYF.

This sequence joins TRBV20-1 and TRBJ2-1; tentatively, D is TRBD1 (6 bases). With 6 bases removed from V and 4 bases from J, the gap between germline ends came to 16 bases. Germline V gene data show CDR1 as DFQATT and CDR2 as SNEGSKA (reference sequence). The CDR3 runs to 14 residues. CDR3 sequence reads: CSASQGSGYNEQFF. DNA of the CDR3: TGCAGTGCCTCACAGGGTTCGGGATACAATGAGCAGTTCTTC.

This clonotype appeared a few times. The V call is TRBV5-6, the J call TRBJ2-1, with 8 bases matching TRBD2. Germline V gives CDR1 SGHDT, CDR2 YYEEEE. The CDR3 spans 16 residues. The junction had 5 bases not matched to a gene; V was cut back by 0 bases and J by 3 bases. As DNA, the CDR3 is TGTGCCAGCAGCTTGGCCGGACTAGCCGTCTACAATGAGCAGTTCTTC. It is translated as CASSLAGLAVYNEQFF.

The V gene is TRBV20-1, the J gene TRBJ2-5, with 8 bases that match TRBD2. Germline V gives CDR1 DFQATT, CDR2 SNEGSKA (reference sequence). Trimming took 1 base from V and 5 from J; bases not matched to a gene: 12. The CDR3 has 16 amino acids. Written as DNA, the CDR3 is TGCAGTGCTAGAGGACCGAGCGGGGGCGCGGGGGAGACCCAGTACTTC. It is translated as CSARGPSGGAGETQYF.

This chain connects TRBV2 to TRBJ2-4; D is uncertain. This CDR3 is 14 amino acids long. Looked up from germline, CDR1 is SNHLY and CDR2 is FYNNEI. The germline V and J ends were trimmed by 5 bases and 9 bases, with 17 bases remaining between them. CDR3 in DNA: TGTGCCAGCAGTCATGTCGGCCTCAGCCCCATTCAGTACTTC. Translating it yields CASSHVGLSPIQYF.

This clonotype was observed many times. J is TRBJ1-3 and V is TRBV4-1; D gene ambiguous. V was cut by 4 bases and J by 0 bases, with 16 bases left in between. The germline gives CDR1 MGHRA, CDR2 YSYEKL. The CDR3 covers 17 residues. CDR3 sequence (DNA): TGCGCCAGCAGCCGCAAAGACACGAAGAGCTCTGGAAACACCATATATTTT. Amino acids: CASSRKDTKSSGNTIYF.

The V gene is TRBV7-6, the J gene TRBJ2-3; TRBD2 matches at 9 bases. The ends lost 0 bases at V and 4 bases at J; junction bases unmatched: 5. The CDR3 consists of 16 residues. CDR1 and CDR2 (germline): SGHVS, FNYEAQ. The CDR3 DNA follows: TGTGCCAGCAGCTTAGCGGCTAGCGGGGTCTCAGATACGCAGTATTTT. Translating it yields CASSLAASGVSDTQYF.

The V and J genes are TRBV2 and TRBJ2-1; 9 nucleotides align to TRBD1. The CDR3 is made up of 15 amino acids. V lost 3 bases, J lost 6 bases, and 6 bases stayed unmatched. CDR1 is SNHLY, CDR2 FYNNEI, per germline. This CDR3 is CASSDRTGASNEQFF. The DNA for the CDR3 is TGTGCCAGCAGTGATAGGACAGGGGCCAGCAATGAGCAGTTCTTC.

The chain is built from TRBV20-1 and TRBJ2-3; TRBD2 matches at 8 bases. The V gene's germline CDR1 is DFQATT and CDR2 SNEGSKA (reference sequence). This CDR3 contains 15 residues. Unmatched junction bases numbered 8, after V lost 4 bases and J lost 2 bases. CDR3 protein: CSATYGAGDTDTQYF. In DNA form, the CDR3 reads TGCAGTGCTACCTACGGAGCGGGGGACACAGATACGCAGTATTTT.

This clonotype has a count of ten or more. The J gene is TRBJ2-1, the V gene TRBV20-1; a possible D gene is TRBD1 (6 bases). The V and J ends lost 2 bases and 5 bases respectively, with 13 bases between them. The CDR3 has 14 residues. Per the germline V gene, CDR1 is DFQATT and CDR2 is SNEGSKA (reference sequence). The CDR3 loop is CSARFLGANNEQFF. The CDR3 region has the DNA TGCAGTGCTAGATTTTTGGGGGCAAACAATGAGCAGTTCTTC.

The chain has TRBV28 and TRBJ2-1; D not certain. CDR3 length: 16 residues. Trimming cost V 6 bases and J 6 bases, with 21 bases left between them. CDR1 MDHEN and CDR2 SYDVKM come from the germline V gene. The CDR3 sequence: CASSGILKPSLNEQFF. The CDR3 region has the DNA TGTGCCAGCAGCGGTATCCTTAAACCGTCCCTCAATGAGCAGTTCTTC.

This clonotype was found once. This chain uses TRBV12-3 or TRBV12-4 with TRBJ2-5, with 7 positions matching TRBD1. CDR3 length equals 13 residues. The trim removed 6 bases at V and 4 bases at J, leaving 5 bases unmatched. CDR3 protein: CASRRTGGETQYF. DNA for the CDR3: TGTGCCAGCAGACGGACAGGAGGAGAGACCCAGTACTTC.

This clonotype was observed at least ten times. The chain employs TRBV15 and TRBJ2-3, with a tentative D call TRBD1 (5 bases). The CDR3 is 18 residues long. The germline V gene has CDR1 LNHNV and CDR2 YYDKDF (reference sequence). Deletions cut 1 base from V and 2 bases from J, with 19 bases between. The CDR3: CATSRARQSLLPTDTQYF. CDR3 sequence (DNA): TGTGCCACCAGCAGAGCTCGACAGTCGCTTCTCCCCACAGATACGCAGTATTTT.

This clonotype was counted many times. The V call is TRBV27, the J call TRBJ2-5, with D tentatively TRBD2 (6 bases). The CDR3 consists of 14 residues. V lost 4 bases to trimming and J lost 5 bases, with 14 bases between them. CDR1 is MNHEY, CDR2 SMNVEV, per germline (reference sequence). CDR3: CASSSPGGSETQYF. The CDR3 region has the DNA TGTGCCAGCAGTTCACCCGGGGGTTCTGAGACCCAGTACTTC.

The CDR3 loop reads CASSAPGQGTDTQYF. The CDR3, as DNA: TGTGCCAGCAGTGCCCCGGGACAGGGCACAGATACGCAGTATTTT. The V and J genes are TRBV6-1 and TRBJ2-3, with 8 bases identical to TRBD1. J was trimmed by 1 base and V by 4 bases; bases with no gene match: 4. CDR1 and CDR2 (germline): MNHNS, SASEGT. The CDR3 is made up of 15 amino acids.

The rearrangement uses TRBV20-1 and TRBJ2-3; D possibly corresponds to TRBD2 (6 bases). The CDR3 has 13 residues. Germline loops: CDR1 DFQATT, CDR2 SNEGSKA (reference sequence). CDR3 coding DNA: TGCAGAGGGGAGGCAGGGAACACAGATACGCAGTATTTT. Its translation is CRGEAGNTDTQYF.

CDR3 amino acids: CFGWNQPQHF. CDR3 nucleotide sequence: TGCTTTGGATGGAATCAGCCCCAGCATTTT. This chain uses TRBV29-1 with TRBJ1-5; D not resolved. Per germline, CDR1 SQVTM and CDR2 ANQGSEA. The CDR3 consists of 10 residues.

The rearrangement uses TRBV20-1 and TRBJ2-5; 8 bases match TRBD2. Germline loops: CDR1 DFQATT, CDR2 SNEGSKA (reference sequence). V lost 3 bases, J lost 5 bases, and 8 bases stayed unmatched. The CDR3 consists of 14 residues. CDR3 nucleotide sequence: TGCAGTGCTAGTGGTGCGGGGGGAGTCGAGACCCAGTACTTC. This codes for CSASGAGGVETQYF.

The sample holds a few counts of this clonotype. This chain joins TRBV6-4 and TRBJ2-2; TRBD2 matches 8 bases. The germline V gene encodes CDR1 MRHNA and CDR2 SNTAGT. With V trimmed by 7 bases and J by 0 bases, 4 bases remained unmatched. This CDR3 region has 15 residues. CDR3 sequence reads: CASILAAANTGELFF. Written as DNA, the CDR3 is TGTGCCAGCATACTAGCGGCCGCGAACACCGGGGAGCTGTTTTTT.